This paragraph covers one TCR beta chain sequence. The sample originates from a study of spatial heterogeneity in lung cancer. Trimming removed 3 bases from V and 7 bases from J, with 10 bases in between. Germline CDR1 reads SEHNR; CDR2 reads FQNEAQ (reference sequence). The CDR3 contains 12 residues. TCRdb analysed the 5' RACE reads with MiXCR anew, one entry per CDR3 protein. This repertoire shows 9,500 to 12,000 distinct CDR3 sequences, about a fifth found once; its top ten account for about 41%. Time point in this sample: blood at routine non-recurrence follow-up after resection. Material: PBMCs, obtained at follow-up. The rearrangement joins TRBV7-9 to TRBJ2-7; D is possibly TRBD1 or TRBD2 (5 bases each). The clonotype comes from a male donor with early-stage non-small cell lung cancer. CDR3 loop: CASSLLGVEQYF. For the CDR3, the DNA is TGTGCCAGCAGCTTGCTGGGGGTTGAGCAGTACTTC.